Listed below are T cell receptor beta chains from one sample, sequenced in a study of T-cell memory formation after mild COVID-19. One entry per CDR3 protein, called by TCRdb with MiXCR from the 5' RACE reads. The sample has about 350,000 distinct CDR3 sequences; about 15% are singletons. The sequencing input was PBMCs or a T cell subset sorted from them (not recorded which). The receptors derive from a young man who had mild COVID-19 (a few samples of this study predate the infection). Cell type and time point are not known. CDR3s include the opening cysteine and the closing phenylalanine or tryptophan. Fields, in order: clone size, J gene, D gene, V gene, CDR3 protein, CDR3 DNA. D genes are given only for firm matches. Where a row states a size, it is once, few, many or the class of an expanded clone; other rows omit it.

- TRBJ1-5 TRBD1 TRBV2 CASRRGGRPQHF TGTGCCAGCAGGAGAGGGGGCCGGCCCCAGCATTTT
few TRBJ2-1 TRBD2 TRBV23-1 CASSPQLALPFYNEQFF TGCGCCAGCAGTCCGCAACTAGCGTTACCCTTCTACAATGAGCAGTTCTTC
- TRBJ2-5 TRBD1 TRBV5-4 CASSSRTGQETQYF TGTGCCAGCAGCTCGAGGACAGGGCAGGAGACCCAGTACTTC
- TRBJ2-3 TRBD2 TRBV7-3 CASSLSSGGRGDTQYF TGTGCCAGCAGCTTATCTAGCGGGGGGCGGGGAGATACGCAGTATTTT
few TRBJ2-5 - TRBV12-3/TRBV12-4 CASSQGTNYQETQYF TGTGCCAGCAGTCAAGGGACGAACTATCAAGAGACCCAGTACTTC
few TRBJ2-1 TRBD2 TRBV20-1 CSASGGAQNEQFF TGCAGTGCTAGCGGGGGGGCCCAAAATGAGCAGTTCTTC
- TRBJ1-1 TRBD1 TRBV7-2 CASSSQGGRTEAFF TGTGCCAGCAGCTCCCAGGGGGGGCGAACTGAAGCTTTCTTT
- TRBJ2-2 - TRBV5-1 CASSPPGNTGELFF TGCGCCAGCAGCCCCCCAGGGAACACCGGGGAGCTGTTTTTT
once TRBJ1-6 - TRBV6-5 CASSLRDESPLHF TGTGCCAGCAGCCTGAGGGACGAGTCACCCCTCCACTTT
- TRBJ2-7 - TRBV5-1 CASTRDNFDYEQYF TGCGCCAGCACCCGGGACAATTTCGATTACGAGCAGTACTTC
many TRBJ2-1 TRBD2 TRBV6-5 CASSLLAGQPSSYNEQFF TGTGCCAGCAGTCTCCTAGCGGGCCAACCGAGCTCCTACAATGAGCAGTTCTTC
- TRBJ2-5 TRBD2 TRBV2 CASSEFLAGLQETQYF TGTGCCAGCAGTGAGTTTCTAGCGGGGCTCCAAGAGACCCAGTACTTC
many TRBJ1-6 - TRBV5-6 CASSPDGGYNSPLHF TGTGCCAGCAGCCCGGACGGAGGCTATAATTCACCCCTCCACTTT
few TRBJ2-2 TRBD2 TRBV6-6 CASSYAGVAGGPWDGELFF TGTGCCAGCAGTTACGCTGGGGTAGCGGGGGGACCCTGGGACGGGGAGCTGTTTTTT
few TRBJ1-5 TRBD1 TRBV4-1 CASSQGGVDRVNQPQHF TGCGCCAGCAGCCAAGGAGGTGTAGACAGGGTAAATCAGCCCCAGCATTTT
- TRBJ1-5 TRBD1 TRBV7-8 CASSHSGVRGMRGNQPQHF TGTGCCAGCAGCCATAGCGGTGTCAGGGGGATGAGGGGCAATCAGCCCCAGCATTTT
- TRBJ1-5 - TRBV6-2/TRBV6-3 CASSFHGSQPQHF TGTGCCAGCAGTTTTCACGGAAGCCAGCCCCAGCATTTT
few TRBJ2-5 - TRBV6-6 CASSQWLQSTQETQYF TGTGCCAGCAGCCAATGGCTGCAGAGCACCCAAGAGACCCAGTACTTC
- TRBJ2-2 - TRBV19 CASQHQNTGELFF TGTGCCAGCCAACATCAGAACACCGGGGAGCTGTTTTTT
few TRBJ2-7 - TRBV12-3/TRBV12-4 CASSYRGGSYEQYF TGTGCCAGCAGCTACCGAGGGGGAAGTTACGAGCAGTACTTC
few TRBJ2-2 - TRBV4-3 CASSQDSPGGGELFF TGCGCCAGCAGCCAAGACAGCCCGGGTGGCGGGGAGCTGTTTTTT
- TRBJ2-5 - TRBV5-1 CASSPSPPETQYF TGCGCCAGCAGTCCTTCTCCTCCGGAGACCCAGTACTTC
few TRBJ1-1 - TRBV28 CASRTRHTEAFF TGTGCCAGCAGGACCAGGCACACTGAAGCTTTCTTT
once TRBJ2-3 TRBD2 TRBV6-5 CASSFTSGGTTDTQYF TGTGCCAGCAGTTTCACTAGCGGGGGTACGACAGATACGCAGTATTTT
- TRBJ2-1 - TRBV4-1 CASSQDSDEYNEQFF TGCGCCAGCAGCCAAGATTCGGATGAGTACAATGAGCAGTTCTTC
- TRBJ2-1 - TRBV5-1 CASSLGSGPSYNEQFF TGCGCCAGCAGCTTGGGGAGCGGCCCGTCCTACAATGAGCAGTTCTTC
- TRBJ2-5 - TRBV5-1 CASSSMIVRKETQYF TGCGCCAGCAGCTCTATGATCGTGAGGAAAGAGACCCAGTACTTC
few TRBJ1-5 - TRBV5-1 CASSLGEGGQPQHF TGCGCCAGCAGCTTGGGCGAGGGGGGTCAGCCCCAGCATTTT
- TRBJ1-2 TRBD1 TRBV9 CASSEQGSGYGYTF TGTGCCAGCAGCGAACAGGGGTCAGGCTATGGCTACACCTTC
- TRBJ1-5 TRBD1 TRBV7-9 CASSRDSNNQPQHF TGTGCCAGCAGCCGGGACAGTAACAATCAGCCCCAGCATTTT
many TRBJ1-5 - TRBV7-9 CASSSDPGALGRNQPQHF TGTGCCAGCAGCTCCGATCCGGGGGCGCTTGGAAGGAATCAGCCCCAGCATTTT
- TRBJ1-1 TRBD1 TRBV7-6 CASSHNGLTGPNTEAFF TGTGCCAGCAGCCACAACGGGTTGACAGGGCCCAACACTGAAGCTTTCTTT
once TRBJ1-4 - TRBV4-1 CASIQALGGGRDEKLFF TGCGCCAGCATCCAAGCCCTGGGGGGGGGCAGGGATGAAAAACTGTTTTTT
few TRBJ1-1 - TRBV5-1 CASSPPLGGNTEAFF TGCGCCAGCAGCCCTCCCCTGGGGGGGAACACTGAAGCTTTCTTT
many TRBJ2-3 - TRBV7-6 CASSLYGGTDTQYF TGTGCCAGCAGCCTTTATGGGGGCACAGATACGCAGTATTTT
few TRBJ1-1 - TRBV9 CASSSGAPTEAFF TGTGCCAGCAGCTCCGGGGCGCCGACTGAAGCTTTCTTT
- TRBJ1-1 - TRBV6-1 CASSEFSGVYLTEAFF TGTGCCAGCAGTGAATTTTCTGGGGTCTATTTAACTGAAGCTTTCTTT
few TRBJ1-1 - TRBV19 CASRDSWTDKNTEAFF TGTGCCAGTAGGGACTCTTGGACAGACAAGAACACTGAAGCTTTCTTT
- TRBJ2-3 TRBD1 TRBV7-9 CSSSFGQGGGDTQYF TGTTCCAGCAGCTTCGGACAGGGAGGTGGGGATACGCAGTATTTT
- TRBJ1-2 - TRBV5-1 CASSLATGRVSGYTF TGCGCCAGCAGCTTGGCCACGGGCAGGGTATCTGGCTACACCTTC
- TRBJ2-3 TRBD2 TRBV19 CASSGGGSRTDTQYF TGTGCCAGTAGCGGGGGGGGTTCGAGGACAGATACGCAGTATTTT
- TRBJ1-2 TRBD1 TRBV7-2 CASSSTGPSYGYTF TGTGCCAGCAGCTCGACAGGGCCTAGCTATGGCTACACCTTC
- TRBJ2-1 TRBD2 TRBV9 CSSSEASGELIANEQFF TGTTCCAGCAGCGAAGCTAGCGGGGAGTTGATTGCCAATGAGCAGTTCTTC
- TRBJ2-5 - TRBV25-1 CASAPPASDRETQYF TGTGCCAGCGCTCCCCCGGCTAGCGACCGGGAGACCCAGTACTTC
- TRBJ2-1 TRBD1 TRBV7-2 CASSRRDSGWYNEQFF TGTGCCAGCAGCCGAAGGGACAGTGGATGGTACAATGAGCAGTTCTTC
- TRBJ2-1 TRBD1 TRBV7-2 CASSSTGAHNEQFF TGTGCCAGCAGCTCGACAGGGGCCCACAATGAGCAGTTCTTC
- TRBJ1-1 - TRBV12-3/TRBV12-4 CASSLMRALNTEAFF TGTGCCAGCAGTTTAATGCGGGCACTTAACACTGAAGCTTTCTTT
- TRBJ2-3 TRBD2 TRBV4-1 CASSQESGLGRDTQYF TGCGCCAGCAGCCAAGAGTCGGGACTAGGGAGAGATACGCAGTATTTT
few TRBJ2-5 - TRBV12-3/TRBV12-4 CASSSAVQETQYF TGTGCCAGCAGTTCGGCGGTTCAAGAGACCCAGTACTTC
- TRBJ1-5 - TRBV4-1 CASSPAPGSNQPQHF TGCGCCAGCAGCCCGGCTCCGGGTAGCAATCAGCCCCAGCATTTT
few TRBJ2-1 - TRBV12-3/TRBV12-4 CASSLLGGGPYNEQFF TGTGCCAGCAGTTTGCTCGGGGGAGGCCCCTACAATGAGCAGTTCTTC
few TRBJ2-3 TRBD1 TRBV7-2 CASSPSSGQGSTQYF TGTGCCAGCAGCCCTAGTAGCGGACAGGGCTCGACGCAGTATTTT
- TRBJ2-2 - TRBV4-1 CASSLGSTLGELFF TGCGCCAGCAGCCTTGGCTCCACACTCGGGGAGCTGTTTTTT
- TRBJ2-7 TRBD1 TRBV7-9 CASSARDRGINEQYF TGTGCCAGCAGCGCCCGGGACAGGGGTATCAACGAGCAGTACTTC